This T cell receptor (beta chain) was observed in a study of blood T cell repertoires in COVID-19. Study information: Acute-phase and convalescent COVID-19 samples originated in the United States, Italy and Spain. The analysed material was cDNA or gDNA that came from T cells, B-cell-depleted T cells, or PBMCs.

It was during active infection that Seattle patients were enrolled and then longitudinally followed. As processed by the authors: Using reference gene primer amplification, nucleated cell counts were estimated. Profiling relied on immunoSEQ multiplex PCR, and the TCRdb table lists in-frame clones only, not all of them. From that table come the V and J calls and clone size; the DNA was used to work out D and trimming. Found here are roughly 250,000 clones, 70% to 90% of them singletons; the top ten hold 0.7% to 1%. In germline, CDR1 is LNHNV, CDR2 YYDKDF (reference sequence). The CDR3 is made up of 17 amino acids. Trimming took 1 base from V and 11 from J; bases not matched to a gene: 11.

The V call is TRBV15, the J call TRBJ2-1; 13 nucleotides align to TRBD2. The sequenced sample consisted of peripheral blood. This TCR was recovered from a human donor with COVID-19, enrolled during active disease. The donor label of this sample is uncertain. CDR3 loop: CATSRGRTSGRLEKQFF. CDR3 nucleotides: TGTGCCACCAGCAGAGGGAGGACTAGCGGGAGACTGGAGAAGCAGTTCTTC.